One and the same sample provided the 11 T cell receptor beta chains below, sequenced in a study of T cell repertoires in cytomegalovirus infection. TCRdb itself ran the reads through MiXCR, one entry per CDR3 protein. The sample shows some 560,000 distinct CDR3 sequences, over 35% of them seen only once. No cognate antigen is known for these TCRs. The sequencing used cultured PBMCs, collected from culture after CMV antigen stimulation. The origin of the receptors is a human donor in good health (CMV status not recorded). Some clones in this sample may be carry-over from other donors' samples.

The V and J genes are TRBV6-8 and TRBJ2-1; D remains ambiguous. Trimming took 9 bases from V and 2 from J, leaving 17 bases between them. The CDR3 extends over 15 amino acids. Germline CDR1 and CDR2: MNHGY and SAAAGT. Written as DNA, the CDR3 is TGTGCCAGTCCCCCGCCAAGCGCCGCCTACAATGAGCAGTTCTTC. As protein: CASPPPSAAYNEQFF.

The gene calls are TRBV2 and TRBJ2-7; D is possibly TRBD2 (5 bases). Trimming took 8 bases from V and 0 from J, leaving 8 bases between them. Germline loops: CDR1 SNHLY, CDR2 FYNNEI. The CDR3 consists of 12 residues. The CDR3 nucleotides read TGTGCCAGCGAGGAGGTCTCCTACGAGCAGTACTTC. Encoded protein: CASEEVSYEQYF.

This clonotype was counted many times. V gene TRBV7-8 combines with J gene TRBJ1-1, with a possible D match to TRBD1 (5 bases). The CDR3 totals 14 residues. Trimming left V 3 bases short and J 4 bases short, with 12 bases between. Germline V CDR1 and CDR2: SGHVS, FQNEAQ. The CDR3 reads CASSLKPGGTEAFF. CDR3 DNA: TGTGCCAGCAGCTTGAAGCCCGGGGGCACTGAAGCTTTCTTT. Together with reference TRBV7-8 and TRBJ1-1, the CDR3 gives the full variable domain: GAGVSQSPRYKVAKRGQDVALRCDPISGHVSLFWYQQALGQGPEFLTYFQNEAQLDKSGLPSDRFFAERPEGSVSTLKIQRTQQEDSAVYLCASSLKPGGTEAFFGQGTRLTVV.

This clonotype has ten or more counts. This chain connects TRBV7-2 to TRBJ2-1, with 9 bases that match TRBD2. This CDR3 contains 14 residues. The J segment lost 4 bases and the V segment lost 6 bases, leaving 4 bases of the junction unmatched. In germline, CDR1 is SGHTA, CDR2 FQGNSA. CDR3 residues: CASSSSGKYNEQFF. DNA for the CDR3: TGTGCCAGCAGTTCTAGCGGGAAATACAATGAGCAGTTCTTC.

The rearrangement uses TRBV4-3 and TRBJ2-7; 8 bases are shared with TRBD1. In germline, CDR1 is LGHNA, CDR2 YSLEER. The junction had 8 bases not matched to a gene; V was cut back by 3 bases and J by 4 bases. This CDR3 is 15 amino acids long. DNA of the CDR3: TGCGCCAGCAGCCAGGGGACAGGAGTAAGGTACGAGCAGTACTTC. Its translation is CASSQGTGVRYEQYF.

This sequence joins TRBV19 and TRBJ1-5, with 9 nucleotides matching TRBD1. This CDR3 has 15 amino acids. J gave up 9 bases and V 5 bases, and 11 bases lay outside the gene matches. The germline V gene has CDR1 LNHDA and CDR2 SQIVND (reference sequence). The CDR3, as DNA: TGTGCCAGTAGTGCCACGGGACAGGGAAGTGGGCCCCAGCATTTT. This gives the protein CASSATGQGSGPQHF.

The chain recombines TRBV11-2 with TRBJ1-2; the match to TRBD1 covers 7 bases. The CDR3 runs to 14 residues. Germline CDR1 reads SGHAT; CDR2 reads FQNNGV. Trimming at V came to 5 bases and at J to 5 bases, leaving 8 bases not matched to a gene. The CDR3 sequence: CASSPRTGPYGYTF. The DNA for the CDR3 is TGTGCCAGCAGCCCTCGGACAGGACCTTATGGCTACACCTTC.

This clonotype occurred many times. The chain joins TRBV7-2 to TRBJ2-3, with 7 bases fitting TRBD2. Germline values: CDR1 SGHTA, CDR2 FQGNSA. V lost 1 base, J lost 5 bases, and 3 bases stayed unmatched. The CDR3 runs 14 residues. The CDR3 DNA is TGTGCCAGCAGCTTAGGCGGGGGTGAAGATACGCAGTATTTT. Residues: CASSLGGGEDTQYF.

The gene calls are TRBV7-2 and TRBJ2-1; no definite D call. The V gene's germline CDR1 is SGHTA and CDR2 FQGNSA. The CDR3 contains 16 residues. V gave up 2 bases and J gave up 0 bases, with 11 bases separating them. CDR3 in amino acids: CASSLMIGSSYNEQFF. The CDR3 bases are TGTGCCAGCAGCTTAATGATCGGAAGCTCCTACAATGAGCAGTTCTTC.

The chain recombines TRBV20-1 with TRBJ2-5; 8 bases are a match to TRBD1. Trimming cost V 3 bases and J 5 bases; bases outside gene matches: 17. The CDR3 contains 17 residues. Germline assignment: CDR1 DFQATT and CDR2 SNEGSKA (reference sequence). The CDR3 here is CSASRAAGGREGETQYF. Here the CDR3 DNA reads TGCAGTGCTAGTCGGGCGGCAGGGGGCAGGGAAGGCGAGACCCAGTACTTC.

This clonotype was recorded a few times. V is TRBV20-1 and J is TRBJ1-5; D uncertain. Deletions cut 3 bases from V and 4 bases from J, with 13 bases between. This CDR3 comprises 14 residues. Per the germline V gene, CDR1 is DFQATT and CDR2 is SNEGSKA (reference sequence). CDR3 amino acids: CSASPNEGNQPQHF. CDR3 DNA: TGCAGTGCTAGTCCCAACGAGGGAAATCAGCCCCAGCATTTT.